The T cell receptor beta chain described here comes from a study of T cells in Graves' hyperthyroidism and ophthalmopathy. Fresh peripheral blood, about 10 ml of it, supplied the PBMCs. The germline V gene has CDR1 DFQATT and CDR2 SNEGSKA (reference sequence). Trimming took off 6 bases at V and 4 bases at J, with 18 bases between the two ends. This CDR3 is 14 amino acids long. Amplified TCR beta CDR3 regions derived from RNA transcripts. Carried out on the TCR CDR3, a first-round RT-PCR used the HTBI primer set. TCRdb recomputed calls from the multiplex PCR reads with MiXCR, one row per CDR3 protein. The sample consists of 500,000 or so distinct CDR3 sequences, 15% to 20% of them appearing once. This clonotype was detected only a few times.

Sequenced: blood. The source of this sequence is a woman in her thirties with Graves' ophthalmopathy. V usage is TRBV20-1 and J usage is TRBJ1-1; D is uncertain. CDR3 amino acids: CSALRGGSPTEAFF. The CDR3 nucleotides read TGCAGTGCCCTCCGGGGTGGCTCGCCCACTGAAGCTTTCTTT.